The rows below give T cell receptor beta chains drawn from one sample of a study of blood T cell repertoires in COVID-19. Assay: immunoSEQ multiplex PCR; the TCRdb copy retains only in-frame clones and omits some. The table records 130,000 or so clones, about 83% of them present only once. The sequencing sample was made of peripheral blood. The source of these receptors is a man aged 25 to 40 with COVID-19, enrolled during active disease. CDR3s leave out the opening cysteine and the closing phenylalanine or tryptophan.

CDR3 protein,J gene,V gene
ASSPVGVASRSTNSPLH,TRBJ1-6,TRBV18
ASSWTGGISGYT,TRBJ1-2,TRBV28
ASSYAAGAKNIQY,TRBJ2-4,TRBV6-2/TRBV6-3
AISERQHSNQPQH,TRBJ1-5,TRBV10-3
ASSSSGTEAF,TRBJ1-1,TRBV9
ASSSTYEQY,TRBJ2-7,TRBV5-6
ASRYDRVGGYT,TRBJ1-2,TRBV6-5
ATSRGDRAGDTEAF,TRBJ1-1,TRBV15
ASSSGQNTEAF,TRBJ1-1,TRBV7-3
ASRVSRGNQPQH,TRBJ1-5,TRBV27
ASSVWWTSGQETQY,TRBJ2-5,TRBV19
ASSFSGAYGYT,TRBJ1-2,TRBV19
ASSIGTGQYNEQF,TRBJ2-1,TRBV28
ASSIVRPEPNEQF,TRBJ2-1,TRBV19
ASSLNIDETGGTTDTQY,TRBJ2-3,TRBV7-6
ASSPGQGPKEQY,TRBJ2-7,TRBV4-3